A selection of T cell receptor beta chains follows, all from one sample in a study of siplizumab effects on memory and regulatory T cells. TCRdb keeps only in-frame clones here, not all; method: immunoSEQ multiplex PCR. The sample carries 65,000 to 85,000 clones, roughly 93% recorded once. The material sequenced was CD8+ T cells sorted from blood. These receptors were collected from a human donor in good health. Both conserved end residues are part of each CDR3. A D gene is named only where the DNA matches it firmly. The size field is filled for only some rows; it gives once, few, many or a size class.

V	size	D	J	CDR3	DNA
TRBV4-3	-	TRBD1	TRBJ1-1	CASSPGTGNTEAFF	TGCGCCAGCAGCCCCGGGACAGGGAACACTGAAGCTTTCTTT
TRBV19	-	-	TRBJ2-7	CASTPGLNTDEQYF	TGTGCCAGTACCCCAGGGTTGAATACAGACGAGCAGTACTTC
TRBV27	few	-	TRBJ2-2	CASPWGELFF	TGTGCCAGCCCCTGGGGGGAGCTGTTTTTT
TRBV7-3	-	-	TRBJ2-3	CASSLTSSVTDTQYF	TGTGCCAGCAGCTTAACCTCTAGCGTCACAGATACGCAGTATTTT
TRBV21-1	-	-	TRBJ1-2	CASSKRGQGARGYTF	TGTGCCAGCAGCAAAAGAGGTCAGGGGGCGAGGGGCTACACCTTC
TRBV9	-	-	TRBJ2-7	CASSVSGGSAYEQYF	TGTGCCAGCAGCGTATCAGGTGGCAGTGCCTACGAGCAGTACTTC
TRBV7-8	once	-	TRBJ2-7	CASSGEGAFYEQYF	TGTGCCAGCAGTGGGGAGGGGGCGTTCTACGAGCAGTACTTC
TRBV5-1	-	TRBD2	TRBJ2-1	CASSFTSSGATDEQFF	TGCGCCAGCAGCTTTACATCTAGCGGGGCGACCGATGAGCAGTTCTTC
TRBV7-6	-	-	TRBJ2-2	CASSLTGTGELFF	TGTGCCAGCAGCTTGACTGGTACCGGGGAGCTGTTTTTT
TRBV27	-	-	TRBJ1-5	CAKGVYQPQHF	TGTGCCAAAGGGGTCTATCAGCCCCAGCATTTT
TRBV4-2	-	-	TRBJ1-1	CASSRLQDPNTEAFF	TGTGCCAGCAGCCGCCTACAGGACCCGAACACTGAAGCTTTCTTT
TRBV5-1	-	TRBD2	TRBJ2-5	CASSFGTSGGAGQETQYF	TGCGCCAGCAGCTTTGGGACTAGCGGGGGGGCTGGGCAAGAGACCCAGTACTTC
TRBV27	-	TRBD2	TRBJ2-2	CASSLATLGLAGNTGELFF	TGTGCCAGCAGTTTAGCAACCCTCGGACTAGCGGGGAACACCGGGGAGCTGTTTTTT
TRBV28	-	TRBD1	TRBJ1-1	CASTYRGGRGEAFF	TGTGCCAGCACCTACAGGGGGGGCCGAGGTGAAGCTTTCTTT
TRBV5-1	-	TRBD1	TRBJ2-7	CASSWTGLGGEQYF	TGCGCCAGCAGCTGGACAGGGTTAGGAGGCGAGCAGTACTTC
TRBV9	-	-	TRBJ2-7	CASSVGDTSYEQYF	TGTGCCAGCAGCGTAGGCGACACGTCCTACGAGCAGTACTTC
TRBV5-1	once	TRBD1	TRBJ1-1	CASSSGTVTEAFF	TGCGCCAGCAGCTCGGGGACAGTCACTGAAGCTTTCTTT
TRBV9	-	TRBD2	TRBJ2-1	CASSVEAGGVDEQFF	TGTGCCAGCAGCGTAGAAGCGGGGGGTGTCGATGAGCAGTTCTTC
TRBV30	-	-	TRBJ1-2	CAWSVGSGWVNGYTF	TGTGCCTGGAGTGTAGGGTCAGGATGGGTTAATGGCTACACCTTC
TRBV7-9	-	-	TRBJ2-3	CASSLQIEDTQYF	TGTGCCAGCAGCTTACAAATAGAAGATACGCAGTATTTT
TRBV9	once	-	TRBJ1-5	CASSSEGGNQPQHF	TGTGCCAGCAGTAGTGAGGGGGGCAATCAGCCCCAGCATTTT
TRBV2	-	-	TRBJ2-1	CASSHGGGITYNEQFF	TGTGCCAGCAGCCATGGGGGCGGTATCACCTACAATGAGCAGTTCTTC
TRBV9	-	-	TRBJ2-7	CASSVVAGPYEQYF	TGTGCCAGCAGCGTAGTTGCTGGGCCCTACGAGCAGTACTTC
TRBV7-9	-	-	TRBJ1-1	CASSPIWGMNTEAFF	TGTGCCAGCAGCCCAATCTGGGGTATGAACACTGAAGCTTTCTTT
TRBV5-4	few	TRBD2	TRBJ2-3	CASSVLAGGVGEDTQYF	TGTGCCAGCAGCGTACTAGCGGGGGGAGTTGGGGAAGATACGCAGTATTTT
TRBV4-1	-	-	TRBJ1-2	CASSQGNYGYTF	TGCGCCAGCAGCCAGGGGAACTATGGCTACACCTTC
TRBV6-5	once	-	TRBJ2-3	CASSYAGPPYDTQYF	TGTGCCAGCAGTTACGCTGGACCCCCTTATGATACGCAGTATTTT
TRBV28	-	TRBD1	TRBJ2-7	CASSPPGQGAYSYEQYF	TGTGCCAGCAGCCCTCCGGGACAGGGGGCCTACTCCTACGAGCAGTACTTC
TRBV6-5	-	-	TRBJ1-5	CASSYSPYSNQPQHF	TGTGCCAGCAGTTATTCTCCTTATAGCAATCAGCCCCAGCATTTT
TRBV6-5	-	-	TRBJ1-1	CASYEGWDTEAFF	TGTGCCAGCTATGAGGGGTGGGACACTGAAGCTTTCTTT
TRBV4-1	-	TRBD1	TRBJ2-7	CASSQEDRDGYEQYF	TGCGCCAGCAGCCAAGAAGACAGGGATGGGTACGAGCAGTACTTC
TRBV7-9	-	-	TRBJ2-7	CASGHPGPAYEQYF	TGTGCCAGCGGACACCCGGGCCCAGCCTACGAGCAGTACTTC
TRBV7-6	-	TRBD1	TRBJ2-3	CASSRTGQTYTDTQYF	TGTGCCAGCAGCCGTACGGGACAGACCTACACAGATACGCAGTATTTT